Listed below are T cell receptor beta chains from one sample, sequenced in a study of blood T cell repertoires in COVID-19. Libraries were prepared by immunoSEQ multiplex PCR; TCRdb keeps only in-frame clonotypes and omits some of them. This table has some 240,000 clones, roughly 83% appearing once. Sequences were obtained from peripheral blood. The receptors derive from a woman older than 75 with acute or convalescent COVID-19. Both conserved end residues are trimmed from each CDR3. Each record gives: J gene, V gene, CDR3 protein.

>TRBJ1-2|TRBV29-1
SVVEGLKYGYT
>TRBJ2-1|TRBV5-4
ASSFGQTSYNEQF
>TRBJ1-2|TRBV2
ASTGQSYGYT
>TRBJ2-5|TRBV5-4
ASSSRTGAGETQY
>TRBJ2-1|TRBV28
ASSPGMRAVGDEQF
>TRBJ2-5|TRBV7-2
ASSLASSGNQETQY
>TRBJ2-2|TRBV11-3
ASSLDGRATGELF
>TRBJ1-3|TRBV5-4
ASSMDRAGNTIY
>TRBJ2-7|TRBV28
ASRGVTPNEQY
>TRBJ2-3|TRBV18
ASSGVITDTQY
>TRBJ2-3|TRBV15
ATSRDLRTSGGTQY
>TRBJ1-2|TRBV9
ASSAPRGPTTRYGYT
>TRBJ1-4|TRBV28
ASSTRQGSTNEKLF
>TRBJ1-6|TRBV5-6
ASSDGQKDSPLH
>TRBJ2-7|TRBV27
ASSFRDSSYEQY
>TRBJ1-4|TRBV6-6
ASRNPGAEKLF
>TRBJ1-2|TRBV7-9
ASSLARQVHGYT
>TRBJ2-7|TRBV29-1
SVDGAGQGPSYEQY
>TRBJ2-2|TRBV10-3
AISERQGLVGELF
>TRBJ1-2|TRBV2
ASSDRPGYT
>TRBJ1-1|TRBV9
ASSVAEGSEAF
>TRBJ2-7|TRBV7-8
ASIQNHRGSYEQY
>TRBJ2-5|TRBV2
ASSVRDRAQETQY
>TRBJ1-4|TRBV29-1
STRGRQEKLF
>TRBJ2-7|TRBV10-2
ASSVRGGDSNEQY
>TRBJ1-1|TRBV27
ASLPLNRVNTEAF
>TRBJ2-5|TRBV7-9
ASSLVSGQKETQY
>TRBJ2-4|TRBV12-3/TRBV12-4
ASSQGQGNIQY
>TRBJ2-7|TRBV6-6
ASGDRDRVSEQY
>TRBJ1-3|TRBV5-1
ASSPGTGNTIY
>TRBJ1-6|TRBV6-5
ASTLRDRGNSPLH
>TRBJ1-2|TRBV7-2
ASSTEPGQGRKGYT
>TRBJ2-7|TRBV10-3
AISGLGSAAYEQY
>TRBJ2-2|TRBV10-3
AIKGQGEAGELF
>TRBJ2-3|TRBV7-9
ASSSAGLRTDTQY
>TRBJ2-3|TRBV18
ASSRDLGRGTDTQY
>TRBJ1-4|TRBV2
ASRNARGGYEKLF
>TRBJ2-1|TRBV11-2
ASSIRGGGYNEQF
>TRBJ2-7|TRBV27
ASSLKGVEYYEQY
>TRBJ2-5|TRBV11-1
ASSSLTSGGEETQY
>TRBJ2-7|TRBV18
ASSRDRDREQY